A selection of T cell receptor beta chains follows, all from one sample in a study of regulatory T cells in long-lasting Graves disease. TCRdb itself ran the multiplex PCR reads through MiXCR, one entry per CDR3 protein. The sample has some 330,000 distinct CDR3 sequences, 20% to 25% seen once. Sample: peripheral blood mononuclear cells (PBMCs), taken when the disease was refractory, from a patient treated with antithyroid drugs. These receptor sequences come from a woman in her 40s with Graves disease. CDR3s include the opening cysteine and the closing phenylalanine or tryptophan. Each record gives: V gene, CDR3 length, D gene, clone size, J gene, CDR3 DNA, CDR3 protein. The D gene is left open where the match is weak. Part of the rows lack a size; the others show once, few, many or a class for expanded clones.

TRBV18	16	NA	few	TRBJ1-1	TGTGCCAGCTCCCTCCCCGCGCCGTTAGTTTACACTGAAGCTTTCTTT	CASSLPAPLVYTEAFF
TRBV7-9	14	TRBD2	many	TRBJ2-7	TGTGCCAGCAGCCCCGGACTAGCGGCCTACGAGCAGTACTTC	CASSPGLAAYEQYF
TRBV12-3/TRBV12-4	17	NA	few	TRBJ1-1	TGTGCCAGCAGTATTGCAGGATCACTAAGGGGGAACACTGAAGCTTTCTTT	CASSIAGSLRGNTEAFF
TRBV7-8	16	NA	few	TRBJ1-1	TGTGCCAGCAGCTTAGCTAGACAGCCACAGAACACTGAAGCTTTCTTT	CASSLARQPQNTEAFF
TRBV5-6	16	NA	NA	TRBJ1-5	TGTGCCAGCAGCTTGATGGGAGGGACCCACAATCAGCCCCAGCATTTT	CASSLMGGTHNQPQHF
TRBV5-1	15	NA	many	TRBJ1-2	TGCGCCAGCAGCTTGGCGGGCAGATTTGACTATGGCTACACCTTC	CASSLAGRFDYGYTF
TRBV11-2	15	TRBD1	many	TRBJ2-5	TGTGCCAGCAGCAGGGACAGGGTCTCCCAAGAGACCCAGTACTTC	CASSRDRVSQETQYF
TRBV7-2	15	NA	NA	TRBJ1-2	TGTGCCAGCAGCCCTCAGGGGAGTTTTAACTATGGCTACACCTTC	CASSPQGSFNYGYTF
TRBV19	15	TRBD1	few	TRBJ2-2	TGTGCCAGTAGTGTCCAAGAGGGGGCAGACGGGGAGCTGTTTTTT	CASSVQEGADGELFF
TRBV10-3	15	NA	NA	TRBJ2-4	TGTGCCATCAGTGAAGGTACAGGGAGACAAAACATTCAGTACTTC	CAISEGTGRQNIQYF
TRBV6-4	16	NA	NA	TRBJ1-1	TGTGCCAGCAGTTCACAGGTAGGAGGAGGGAACACTGAAGCTTTCTTT	CASSSQVGGGNTEAFF
TRBV9	14	NA	few	TRBJ2-2	TGTGCCAGCAGCACCACTAGCCAAGGCGGGGAGCTGTTTTTT	CASSTTSQGGELFF
TRBV2	14	NA	many	TRBJ2-5	TGTGCCAGCAGTTACCCCAGGGACCAAGAGACCCAGTACTTC	CASSYPRDQETQYF
TRBV20-1	15	NA	few	TRBJ2-7	TGCAGTGCCACGTTCGGGCTAGCGAACTCCTACGAGCAGTACTTC	CSATFGLANSYEQYF
TRBV28	13	NA	many	TRBJ1-2	TGTGCCAGCAGTTTCAATACGGGGGGAGGCTACACCTTC	CASSFNTGGGYTF
TRBV28	13	NA	many	TRBJ2-2	TGTGCCACCCGCCATCTGAACACCGGGGAGCTGTTTTTT	CATRHLNTGELFF
TRBV11-2	13	NA	many	TRBJ1-1	TGTGCCAGCAGCTTAGATCCTAGGGTGGAAGCTTTCTTT	CASSLDPRVEAFF
TRBV20-1	13	TRBD1	few	TRBJ1-5	TGCAGTGCGGGGACGACAGGGAATCAGCCCCAGCATTTT	CSAGTTGNQPQHF
TRBV20-1	15	TRBD2	NA	TRBJ2-1	TGCAGTGCTAGAGGGACTTTAGCGGGAGTAAATGAGCAGTTCTTC	CSARGTLAGVNEQFF
TRBV5-1	15	NA	few	TRBJ1-1	TGCGCCAGCAGCTTGACAGGGTTCGGGGGCACTGAAGCTTTCTTT	CASSLTGFGGTEAFF
TRBV12-3/TRBV12-4	18	NA	many	TRBJ2-7	TGTGCCAGCAGTCTCTCCCCTCTAGCATTTCAGGAGTCCTACGAGCAGTACTTC	CASSLSPLAFQESYEQYF
TRBV3-1	13	NA	many	TRBJ2-5	TGTGCCAGCAGCCAAGATTCTGGCGAGACCCAGTACTTC	CASSQDSGETQYF
TRBV27	14	NA	few	TRBJ2-7	TGTGCCAGCAGTTCCCCGGGACAACCGTACGAGCAGTACTTC	CASSSPGQPYEQYF
TRBV12-3/TRBV12-4	11	NA	NA	TRBJ2-3	TGTGCCAGCAGTACCCTGGATACGCAGTATTTT	CASSTLDTQYF
TRBV20-1	14	NA	few	TRBJ1-1	TGCAGTGAACTCCGGGTAGGGCTAAACACTGAAGCTTTCTTT	CSELRVGLNTEAFF
TRBV28	13	NA	NA	TRBJ2-1	TGTGCCATTTGGGCAGATGAGTACAATGAGCAGTTCTTC	CAIWADEYNEQFF
TRBV28	15	NA	many	TRBJ2-7	TGTGCCAGCAGTTCAACAGGGACCCCCTCCTACGAGCAGTACTTC	CASSSTGTPSYEQYF
TRBV6-9	16	TRBD1	many	TRBJ2-5	TGTGCCAGCAGTTACGGGACAGGTGGAATTGGAGAGACCCAGTACTTC	CASSYGTGGIGETQYF
TRBV2	13	TRBD1	many	TRBJ2-1	TGTGCCAGCAGTGCGAGCACAGGGACAGGGCAGTTCTTC	CASSASTGTGQFF
TRBV28	15	NA	many	TRBJ1-1	TGTGCCAGCAGTCCCCCCGGCAGGCCTTACACTGAAGCTTTCTTT	CASSPPGRPYTEAFF
TRBV20-1	12	NA	few	TRBJ2-7	TGCAGTGCTATTTCGAATGACTACGAGCAGTACTTC	CSAISNDYEQYF
TRBV2	12	NA	many	TRBJ2-7	TGTGCCAGCAACCCCCATTCCTACGAGCAGTACTTC	CASNPHSYEQYF
TRBV11-2	13	TRBD2	many	TRBJ2-1	TGTGCCAGCACACTAGCGGGATACAATGAGCAGTTCTTC	CASTLAGYNEQFF
TRBV10-3	12	NA	many	TRBJ2-7	TGTGCCATCAGTTCCGGGACTTACGAGCAGTACTTC	CAISSGTYEQYF
TRBV13	14	TRBD1	many	TRBJ2-7	TGTGCCAGCAGCCAAGACAGGGGGCGGAACGAGCAGTACTTC	CASSQDRGRNEQYF
TRBV11-2	10	TRBD2	few	TRBJ2-7	TGTGCCAGCGGTACGGGGGGGCAGTACTTC	CASGTGGQYF
TRBV27	14	NA	NA	TRBJ2-3	TGTGCCAGCAGCCCAATGGGTATTAGGGATACGCAGTATTTT	CASSPMGIRDTQYF
TRBV28	14	TRBD2	NA	TRBJ2-4	TGTGCCAGCAGTTTTGAGGGGAGGGCCGGGCTCCAGTACTTC	CASSFEGRAGLQYF
TRBV3-1	16	TRBD2	few	TRBJ2-2	TGTGCCAGCAGCCAAGTCCGGGACTACTACACCGGGGAGCTGTTTTTT	CASSQVRDYYTGELFF
TRBV12-3/TRBV12-4	12	NA	few	TRBJ1-1	TGTGCCAGCAAAAAGGGGGGCATTGAAGCTTTCTTT	CASKKGGIEAFF